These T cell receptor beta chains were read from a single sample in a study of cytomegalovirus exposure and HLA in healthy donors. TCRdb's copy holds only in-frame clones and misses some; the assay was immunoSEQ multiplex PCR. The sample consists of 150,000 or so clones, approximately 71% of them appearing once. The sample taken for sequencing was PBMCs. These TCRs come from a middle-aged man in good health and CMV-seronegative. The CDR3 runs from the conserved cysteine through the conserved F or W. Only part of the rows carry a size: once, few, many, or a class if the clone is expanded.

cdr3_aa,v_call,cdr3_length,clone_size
CASSEAQGTLSYEQYF,TRBV6-1,16,-
CASSTTGFGYGYTF,TRBV19,14,few
CASKKLRGNTEAFF,TRBV11-2,14,-
CASSFGRNTDTQYF,TRBV11-3,14,-
CASSLDVAAGYNEQFF,TRBV13,16,-
CASSQTGQGWICEQYF,TRBV4-2,16,-
CASSLAPGDGYTF,TRBV5-6,13,-
CASSLFPGQGLNGYTF,TRBV27,16,-
CASSLGLVGSPLHF,TRBV28,14,-
CASSLGQGSAYGYTF,TRBV2,15,-
CSVEEQGPGTEAFF,TRBV29-1,14,few
CASSPARAGVYSPLHF,TRBV5-1,16,-
CASSAGTGFTDTQYF,TRBV5-1,15,few
CASSLLRGHGYTF,TRBV5-6,13,-
CASNEMGPQHF,TRBV2,11,-
CASRDRSEQYF,TRBV27,11,-
CASSEEGYNEKLFF,TRBV6-1,14,-
CASSLAVTRGGKDTQYF,TRBV5-4,17,-
CASSEHSSNQPQHF,TRBV6-1,14,-
CASSTGGQGGSRSNEKLFF,TRBV18,19,-
CASSQDPRSSYNEQFF,TRBV4-3,16,-
CASSPQGARRTNEKLFF,TRBV18,17,-
CASSLDRALPNMNTEAFF,TRBV5-6,18,few
CASSSGTSPYYEQFF,TRBV13,15,-
CASSLGAGGTYGYTF,TRBV7-8,15,few
CASSLAGIRVF,TRBV5-6,11,few
CASSPTPYEQYF,TRBV7-2,12,once
CASSPGQDTEAFF,TRBV5-4,13,-
CASSLNRGFDGYTF,TRBV11-2,14,few
CASSLGGGGAFF,TRBV28,12,-
CASSSGQGYGYTF,TRBV7-2,13,-
CASSLGGGGFTDTQYF,TRBV7-2,16,-
CASSPRGGESSYNSPLHF,TRBV9,18,-
CASSEGEPYGYTF,TRBV4-2,13,-
CASSSSTNEKLFF,TRBV5-1,13,-
CASSPRDRANTGELFF,TRBV4-3,16,-
CASSLASSSGDTQYF,TRBV7-2,15,-
CASSGRDRRTGELFF,TRBV7-9,15,-
CASSPGEGQPTDTQYF,TRBV5-1,16,few
CASSPQRGMNTEAFF,TRBV2,15,few
CARGGLAGTETQYF,TRBV2,14,few
CSVTGQGAWNTEAFF,TRBV29-1,15,-
CASSLNPSGGIQETQYF,TRBV5-1,17,-
CASSSAGSEETQYF,TRBV7-7,14,-
CASSAGTGDQPQHF,TRBV9,14,-
CASSIMRSSYNEQFF,TRBV19,15,-
CASSYRGGAYEQYF,TRBV6-5,14,-
CASSLRGTYEQYF,TRBV11-2,13,-
CASSLGGTSKNIQYF,TRBV7-2,15,-
CASSQDRGGASYEQYF,TRBV4-3,16,-
CAGRGGRDGLNEQFF,TRBV7-2,15,-
CASSAPGHRTYEQYF,TRBV13,15,-
CASSQEDRDRVNEQFF,TRBV4-2,16,-
CASKTRDSSPLHF,TRBV19,13,-